The sequence of this T cell receptor beta chain was determined in a study of shared clonotypes between healthy human individuals. Overall study results and limits: The diversity represented, both genetic and in exposure history, was limited by few donors. Some clonotypes were shared by all four sorted-subset donors, while others were not shared. The non-shared ones had lower generation probabilities than the shared ones. Sorted-subset samples were not fully sequenced, rarefaction indicated.

CD45RO-negative, CCR7-selected cells formed the naive CD8 fraction, which excluded terminally differentiated effector memory CD45RA+ cells. It was at deep level that the assay was run. Assay used: immunoSEQ multiplex PCR; TCRdb lists only in-frame clones, some missing. Of around 2,000,000 clones in the sample, around 93% are singletons; the top ten hold more than 1.5%. There are 15 residues in the CDR3. Looked up from germline, CDR1 is SGDLS and CDR2 is YYNGEE. V was shortened by 4 bases and J by 3 bases, with 16 bases between the two germline ends. Comments on this clone: Antigen specificity is unknown.

The rearrangement uses TRBV9 and TRBJ1-2; D perhaps matches TRBD1 (5 bases). Material: naive CD8+ T cells from PBMCs. This clonotype originated in a young man in good health. Some clones in this sample may be carry-over from other donors' samples. The CDR3 bases are TGTGCCAGCAGCCCCTGGGACCGCCGGGACTATGGCTACACCTTC. Protein: CASSPWDRRDYGYTF.